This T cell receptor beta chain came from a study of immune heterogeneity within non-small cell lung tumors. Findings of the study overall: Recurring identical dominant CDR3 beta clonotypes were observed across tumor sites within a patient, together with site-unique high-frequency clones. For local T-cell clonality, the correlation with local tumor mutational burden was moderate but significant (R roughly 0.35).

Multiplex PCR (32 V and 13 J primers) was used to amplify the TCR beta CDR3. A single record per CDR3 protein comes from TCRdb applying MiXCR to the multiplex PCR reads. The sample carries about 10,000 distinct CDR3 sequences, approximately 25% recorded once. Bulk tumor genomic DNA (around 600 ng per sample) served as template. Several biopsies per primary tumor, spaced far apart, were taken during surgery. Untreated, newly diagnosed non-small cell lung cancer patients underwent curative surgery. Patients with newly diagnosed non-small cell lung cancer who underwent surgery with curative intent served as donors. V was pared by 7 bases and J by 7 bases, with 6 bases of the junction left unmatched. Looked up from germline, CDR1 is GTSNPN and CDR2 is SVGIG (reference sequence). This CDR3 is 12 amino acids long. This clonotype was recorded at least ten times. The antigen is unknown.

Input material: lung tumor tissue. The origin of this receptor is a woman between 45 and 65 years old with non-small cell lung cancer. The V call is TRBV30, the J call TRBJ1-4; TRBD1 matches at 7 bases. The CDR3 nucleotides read TGTGCCTTGAAAGGGGACAGTGAAAAACTGTTTTTT. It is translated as CALKGDSEKLFF.